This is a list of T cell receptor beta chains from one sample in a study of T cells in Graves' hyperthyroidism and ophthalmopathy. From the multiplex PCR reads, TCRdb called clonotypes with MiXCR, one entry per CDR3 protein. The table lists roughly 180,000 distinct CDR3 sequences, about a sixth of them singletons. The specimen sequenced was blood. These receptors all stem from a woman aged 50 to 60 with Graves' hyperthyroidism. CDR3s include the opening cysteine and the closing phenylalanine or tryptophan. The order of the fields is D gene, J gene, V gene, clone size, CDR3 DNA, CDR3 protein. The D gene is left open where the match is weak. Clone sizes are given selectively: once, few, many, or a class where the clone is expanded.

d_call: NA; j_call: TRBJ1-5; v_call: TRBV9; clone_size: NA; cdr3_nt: TGTGCCAGCAGCGTAGAAGGTAGCAGCAATCAGCCCCAGCATTTT; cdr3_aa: CASSVEGSSNQPQHF
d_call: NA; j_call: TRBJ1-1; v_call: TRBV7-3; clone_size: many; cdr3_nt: TGTGCCAGCAGCCCTTGGGGGGCTGAAGCTTTCTTT; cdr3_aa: CASSPWGAEAFF
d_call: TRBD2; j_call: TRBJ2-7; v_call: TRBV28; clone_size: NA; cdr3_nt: TGTGCCAGCAGTTTATTCCTAGCGGGAGCTTACGAGCAGTACTTC; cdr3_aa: CASSLFLAGAYEQYF
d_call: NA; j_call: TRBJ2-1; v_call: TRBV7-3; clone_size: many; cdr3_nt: TGTGCCAGCAGCTTAACTAGCCCTAATGAGCAGTTCTTC; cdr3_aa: CASSLTSPNEQFF
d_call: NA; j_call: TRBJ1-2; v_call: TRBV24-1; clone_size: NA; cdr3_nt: TGTGCCACCAGTGATTCAAGGATCTATGGCTACACCTTC; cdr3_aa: CATSDSRIYGYTF
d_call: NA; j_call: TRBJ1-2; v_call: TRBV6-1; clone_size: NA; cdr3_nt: TGTGCCAGCAGTAAAGGGACGGATTATGGCTACACCTTC; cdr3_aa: CASSKGTDYGYTF
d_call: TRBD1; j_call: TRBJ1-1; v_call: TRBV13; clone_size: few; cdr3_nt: TGTGCCAGCAGCTTAGTGCCCCGGACAGGAGATATGAACACTGAAGCTTTCTTT; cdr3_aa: CASSLVPRTGDMNTEAFF
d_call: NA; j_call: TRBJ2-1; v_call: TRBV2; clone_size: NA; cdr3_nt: TGTGCCAGCAGTGAAGAAGCAGCTCTACGGATCTTC; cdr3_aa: CASSEEAALRIF
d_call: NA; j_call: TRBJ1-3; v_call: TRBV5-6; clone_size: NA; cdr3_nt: TGTGCCAGCAACCTGGGACGGAGCTCTGGAAACACCATATATTTT; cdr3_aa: CASNLGRSSGNTIYF
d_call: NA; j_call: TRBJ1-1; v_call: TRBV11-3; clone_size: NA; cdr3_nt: TGTGCCAGCAGCCGAAAAGGGCGGAGAGAAGCTTTCTTT; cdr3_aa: CASSRKGRREAFF
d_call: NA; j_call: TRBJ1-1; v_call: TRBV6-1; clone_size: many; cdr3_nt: TGTGCCAGCAGTGACTGGTTTCGACCGAACACTGAAGCTTTCTTT; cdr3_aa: CASSDWFRPNTEAFF
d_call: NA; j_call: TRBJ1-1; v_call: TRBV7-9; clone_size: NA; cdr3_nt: TGTGCCAGCAGCCCACAGACGATAAACACTGAAGCTTTCTTT; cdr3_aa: CASSPQTINTEAFF
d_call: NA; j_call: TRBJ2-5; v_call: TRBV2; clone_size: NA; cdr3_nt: TGTGTCAGCAATAATCGGCGGGGTCAAGAGACCCAGTACTTC; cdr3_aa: CVSNNRRGQETQYF
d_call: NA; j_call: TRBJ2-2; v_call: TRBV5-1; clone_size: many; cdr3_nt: TGCGCCAGCAGCTTTATTCCTCTAGGGAACACCGGGGAGCTGTTTTTT; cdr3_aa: CASSFIPLGNTGELFF
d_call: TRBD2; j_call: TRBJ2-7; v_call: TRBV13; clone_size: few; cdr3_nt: TGTGCCAGCAGCTCCGGGACTAGCGGAGTTTTTTCCTACGAGCAGTACTTC; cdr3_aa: CASSSGTSGVFSYEQYF
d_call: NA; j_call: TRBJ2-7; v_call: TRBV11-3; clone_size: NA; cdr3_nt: TGTGCCAGCAGCTTAACACAGACCTTAGACGAGCAGTACTTC; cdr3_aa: CASSLTQTLDEQYF
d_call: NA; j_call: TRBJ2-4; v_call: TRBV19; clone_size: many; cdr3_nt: TGTGCCAGTAGTACGTGGCCCCAAGGGGGAAACATTCAGTACTTC; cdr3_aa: CASSTWPQGGNIQYF
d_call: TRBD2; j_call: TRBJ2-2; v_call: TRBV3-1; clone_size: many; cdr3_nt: TGTGCCAGCAGCCAAAAAGCGGGAGGGTACGGGGAGCTGTTTTTT; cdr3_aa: CASSQKAGGYGELFF
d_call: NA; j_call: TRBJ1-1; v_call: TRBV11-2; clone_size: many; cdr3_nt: TGTGCCAGCGGTGGGGGATCGGCTTTCTTT; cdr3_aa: CASGGGSAFF
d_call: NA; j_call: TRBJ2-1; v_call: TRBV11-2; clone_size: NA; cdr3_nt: TGTGCCAGCAGCTTAGGGCTAGCTGTAAATGAGCAGTTCTTC; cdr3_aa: CASSLGLAVNEQFF
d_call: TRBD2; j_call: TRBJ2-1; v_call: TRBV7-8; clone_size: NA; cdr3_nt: TGTGCCAGCAGCTTAGGACTGCTAGCGGTATCGAGCTCCTACAATGAGCAGTTCTTC; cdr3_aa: CASSLGLLAVSSSYNEQFF
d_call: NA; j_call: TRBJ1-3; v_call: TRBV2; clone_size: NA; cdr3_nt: TGTGCCAGTACCGATGGAAACACCATATATTTT; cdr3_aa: CASTDGNTIYF
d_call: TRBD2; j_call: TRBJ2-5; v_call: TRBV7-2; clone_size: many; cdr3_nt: TGTGCCAGCAGCCCCCAGCGGGGGGAGACCCAGTACTTC; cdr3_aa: CASSPQRGETQYF
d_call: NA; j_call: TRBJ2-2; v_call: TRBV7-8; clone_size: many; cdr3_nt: TGTGCCAGCAGCCTCTCTTCGGGGGTGGCCGGGGAGCTGTTTTTT; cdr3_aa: CASSLSSGVAGELFF
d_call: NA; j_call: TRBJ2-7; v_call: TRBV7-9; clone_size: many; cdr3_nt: TGTGCCAGCAGCTCCTTGCTGCTGCAATCTTCGTCCGAGCAGTACTTC; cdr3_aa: CASSSLLLQSSSEQYF
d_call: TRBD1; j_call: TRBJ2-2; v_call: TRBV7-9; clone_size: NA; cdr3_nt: TGTGCCAGCAGCTTTACAGGGGGAACCGGGGAGCTGTTTTTT; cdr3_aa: CASSFTGGTGELFF
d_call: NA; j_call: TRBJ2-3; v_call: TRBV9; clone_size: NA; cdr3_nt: TGTGCCAGCAGCTCTGTAGTGTCTTTTTTCACAGATACGCAGTATTTT; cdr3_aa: CASSSVVSFFTDTQYF
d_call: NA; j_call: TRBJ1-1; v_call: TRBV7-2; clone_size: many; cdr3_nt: TGTGCCAGCAGCTTCGACAGGCTGAACACTGAAGCTTTCTTT; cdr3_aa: CASSFDRLNTEAFF
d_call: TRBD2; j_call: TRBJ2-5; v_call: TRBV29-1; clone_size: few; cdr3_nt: TGCAGCGCCCGCCAGCTCACACGGACTAGCGGGGGCTCACTACAAGAGACCCAGTACTTC; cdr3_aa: CSARQLTRTSGGSLQETQYF
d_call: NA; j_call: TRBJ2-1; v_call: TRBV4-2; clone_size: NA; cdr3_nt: TGTGCCAGCAGCCAAGTTGGGGGATCGGGGGATGAGCAGTTCTTC; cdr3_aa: CASSQVGGSGDEQFF
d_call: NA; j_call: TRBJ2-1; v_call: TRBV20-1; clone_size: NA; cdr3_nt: TGCAGTGCTAGAGTTCTCGATGAGCAGTTCTTC; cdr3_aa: CSARVLDEQFF
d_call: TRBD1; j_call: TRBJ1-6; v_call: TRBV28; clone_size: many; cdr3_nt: TGTGCCAGCAGGGGACAGGGATACTCACCCCTCCACTTT; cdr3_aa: CASRGQGYSPLHF
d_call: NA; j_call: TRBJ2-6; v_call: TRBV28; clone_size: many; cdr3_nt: TGTGCCAGCAGTTCACAGAAAGCAGGGGCTGGGGCCAACGTCCTGACTTTC; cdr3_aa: CASSSQKAGAGANVLTF
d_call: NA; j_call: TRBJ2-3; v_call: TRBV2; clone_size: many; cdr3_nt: TGTGCCAGCGTCCTAAGGGTCACAGATACGCAGTATTTT; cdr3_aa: CASVLRVTDTQYF
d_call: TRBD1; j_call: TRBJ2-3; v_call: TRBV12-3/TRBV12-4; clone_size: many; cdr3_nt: TGTGCCAGCAGTTTGAGGACAGGGGAAACAGATACGCAGTATTTT; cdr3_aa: CASSLRTGETDTQYF
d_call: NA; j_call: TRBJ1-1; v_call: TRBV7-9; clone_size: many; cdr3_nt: TGTGCCAGCATCACAGGGTTTGGCACTGAAGCTTTCTTT; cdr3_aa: CASITGFGTEAFF
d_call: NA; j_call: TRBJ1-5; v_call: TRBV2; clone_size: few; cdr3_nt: TGTGCCAGCAGTGAATATGGCAATCAGCCCCAGCATTTT; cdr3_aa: CASSEYGNQPQHF
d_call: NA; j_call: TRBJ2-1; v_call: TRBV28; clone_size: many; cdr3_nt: TGTGCCAGCAGTTCCCCCCCCGCAAGCAATGAGCAGTTCTTC; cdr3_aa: CASSSPPASNEQFF
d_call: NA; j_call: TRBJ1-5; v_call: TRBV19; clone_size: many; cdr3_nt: TGTGCCAGTAAATGGGAGGGCAGCAATCAGCCCCAGCATTTT; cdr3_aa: CASKWEGSNQPQHF
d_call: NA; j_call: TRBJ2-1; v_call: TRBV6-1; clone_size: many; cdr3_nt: TGTGCCAGCAGTTATGTAGAGGGGAACAATGAGCAGTTCTTC; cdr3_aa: CASSYVEGNNEQFF
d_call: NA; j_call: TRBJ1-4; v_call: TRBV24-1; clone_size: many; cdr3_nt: TGTGCCACCAGTGACCCGATCGGGAGCGGTGAAAAACTGTTTTTT; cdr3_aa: CATSDPIGSGEKLFF
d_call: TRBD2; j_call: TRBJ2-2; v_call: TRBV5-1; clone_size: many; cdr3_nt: TGCGCCAGCAGCTTGGTTAGCGGGGGGCCGAACACCGGGGAGCTGTTTTTT; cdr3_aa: CASSLVSGGPNTGELFF
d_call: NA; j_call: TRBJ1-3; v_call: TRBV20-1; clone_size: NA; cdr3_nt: TGCAGTGCTAGAGATCAGGGGCCAGCTACTTCTGGAAACACCATATATTTT; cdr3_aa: CSARDQGPATSGNTIYF
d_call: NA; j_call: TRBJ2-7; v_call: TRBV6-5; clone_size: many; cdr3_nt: TGTGCCAGCAGTTACTCGACAGGTCTCTACGAGCAGTACTTC; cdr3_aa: CASSYSTGLYEQYF
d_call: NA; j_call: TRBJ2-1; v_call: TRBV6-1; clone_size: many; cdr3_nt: TGTGCCAGCAGGGTCCTCGGGAAATCGAGCTCCTACAATGAGCAGTTCTTC; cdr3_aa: CASRVLGKSSSYNEQFF
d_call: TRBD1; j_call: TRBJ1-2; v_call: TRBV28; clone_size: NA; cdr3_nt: TGTGCCAGCAGTCTAGGACAGGGGCTTGGCTACACCTTC; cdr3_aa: CASSLGQGLGYTF
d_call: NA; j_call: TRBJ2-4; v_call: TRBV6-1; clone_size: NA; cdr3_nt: TGTGCCAGCAGACCCGGGCCTCCCGTTGGGGTGAGGTACTTC; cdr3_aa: CASRPGPPVGVRYF
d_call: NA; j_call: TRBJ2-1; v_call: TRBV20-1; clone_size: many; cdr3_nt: TGCAGTGCTAGTTCGAGCGGGCGGCCCTACAATGAGCAGTTCTTC; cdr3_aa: CSASSSGRPYNEQFF
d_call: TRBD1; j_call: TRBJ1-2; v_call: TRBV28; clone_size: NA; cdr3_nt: TGTGCCAGCAGCAATACGGGACAGGGCTATGGCTACACCTTC; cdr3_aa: CASSNTGQGYGYTF
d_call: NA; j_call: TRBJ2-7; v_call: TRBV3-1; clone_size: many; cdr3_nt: TGTGCCAGCAGCCAAGAACGCTTGAACTACGAGCAGTACTTC; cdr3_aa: CASSQERLNYEQYF
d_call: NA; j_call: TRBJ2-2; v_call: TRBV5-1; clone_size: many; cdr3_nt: TGCGCCAGCAGCTGGGACACTAACACCGGGGAGCTGTTTTTT; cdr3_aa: CASSWDTNTGELFF
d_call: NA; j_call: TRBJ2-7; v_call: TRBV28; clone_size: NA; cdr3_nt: TGTGCCAGCGGCTCCCCACGGGACACCTCCTACGAGCAGTACTTC; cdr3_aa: CASGSPRDTSYEQYF
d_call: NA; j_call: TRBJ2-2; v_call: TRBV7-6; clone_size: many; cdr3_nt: TGTGCCAGCAGCTTAGTAGACGCGAACACCGGGGAGCTGTTTTTT; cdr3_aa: CASSLVDANTGELFF
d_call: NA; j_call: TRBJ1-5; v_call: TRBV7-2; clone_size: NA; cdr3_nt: TGTGCCAGCAGCTTTAGGGCGGGGAATCAGCCCCAGCATTTT; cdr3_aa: CASSFRAGNQPQHF
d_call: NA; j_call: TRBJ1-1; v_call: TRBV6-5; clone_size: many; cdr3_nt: TGTGCCAGCAGTTACTCGATTCGGCCCTTCCTCGGAGCTTTCTTT; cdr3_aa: CASSYSIRPFLGAFF
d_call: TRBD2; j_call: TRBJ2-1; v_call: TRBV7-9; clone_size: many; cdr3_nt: TGTGCCAGCAGCCTGGGACTAGCGGGGGGGCGCAATGAGCAGTTCTTC; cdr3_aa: CASSLGLAGGRNEQFF
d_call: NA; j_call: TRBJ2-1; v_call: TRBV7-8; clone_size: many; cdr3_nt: TGTGCCAGCAGCCATGACAGATACAACTACAATGAGCAGTTCTTC; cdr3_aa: CASSHDRYNYNEQFF
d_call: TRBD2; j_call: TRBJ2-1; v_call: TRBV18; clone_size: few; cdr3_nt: TGTGCCAGCTCACGAACTAGCGGTCTTGGCAATGAGCAGTTCTTC; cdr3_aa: CASSRTSGLGNEQFF
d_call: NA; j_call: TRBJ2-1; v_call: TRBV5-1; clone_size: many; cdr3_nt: TGCGCCAGCGGCCGGGGGGCCGCTGTTACATACAATGAGCAGTTCTTC; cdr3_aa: CASGRGAAVTYNEQFF